The rows below give T cell receptor beta chains drawn from one sample of a study of long-term antiretroviral therapy in people with HIV. The method was immunoSEQ multiplex PCR; TCRdb's version includes in-frame clones alone and lacks a portion of them. The sample consists of 20,000 to 25,000 clones, around 82% of them appearing once. Sequenced here: unsorted PBMCs, sampled at the start of antiretroviral therapy. The receptors derive from a man aged 50 to 60 with HIV. The CDR3 runs from the conserved cysteine through the conserved F or W. A D gene is named only where the DNA matches it firmly.

d_gene	v_gene	j_gene	CDR3aa
-	TRBV7-9	TRBJ2-1	CASSPRTNNEQFF
TRBD2	TRBV6-5	TRBJ2-5	CASSYSTSGRMETQYF
TRBD2	TRBV5-1	TRBJ2-1	CASSFTSGRYNEQFF
TRBD1	TRBV7-2	TRBJ2-6	CASSSQGVRAGANVLTF
-	TRBV6-5	TRBJ1-2	CASSLSRTDERGYTF
-	TRBV4-3	TRBJ2-3	CASSQETGGGADTQYF
-	TRBV29-1	TRBJ2-1	CSVEASTEQFF
-	TRBV6-5	TRBJ1-1	CASKKQLNTEAFF
TRBD2	TRBV11-2	TRBJ2-1	CASSLGVAGGIYNEQFF
TRBD1	TRBV28	TRBJ1-2	CASSFPTGTGTGYTF
-	TRBV4-1	TRBJ1-3	CASSQGLDVKRGNTIYF
-	TRBV7-2	TRBJ2-4	CASSLRGEGSAKNIQYF
-	TRBV29-1	TRBJ1-3	CSVFSGNTIYF
TRBD2	TRBV5-4	TRBJ2-1	CASSSRSGGADNEQFF
-	TRBV27	TRBJ2-2	CASTRGQQITGELFF
TRBD1	TRBV18	TRBJ1-2	CASSPAGGQGYTF
TRBD1	TRBV18	TRBJ1-4	CASSPDRGSEKLFF
-	TRBV10-3	TRBJ1-2	CASGGMYGYTF
-	TRBV7-6	TRBJ2-7	CASSLESGGKTYEQYF
-	TRBV15	TRBJ2-7	CATSRDLQDEQYF
-	TRBV27	TRBJ1-4	CASSGRFDEKLFF
TRBD1	TRBV4-1	TRBJ1-2	CASSLGEGGGGPSFTF
-	TRBV4-3	TRBJ1-5	CASSQDPTGTQPQHF
TRBD1	TRBV30	TRBJ1-2	CAWNWGQGARRRAIGYGYTF
-	TRBV25-1	TRBJ1-3	CASSEYRGPRAGNTIYF
TRBD2	TRBV19	TRBJ2-3	CAFPSLGTSGRPSTDTQYF
-	TRBV7-9	TRBJ2-1	CASSLNSLGVGDEQFF
TRBD1	TRBV6-1	TRBJ1-5	CASSDGPGQGRPGVWQPQHF
-	TRBV21-1	TRBJ2-2	CASSNQVTGAAGELFF
-	TRBV4-1	TRBJ1-1	CASSQGRTAWGTEAFF
-	TRBV5-4	TRBJ2-7	CASSWGGASAEQYF
TRBD1	TRBV19	TRBJ1-1	CASNRQGMRTEAFF
-	TRBV27	TRBJ1-2	CASSWVGRGPLYGYTF
TRBD1	TRBV30	TRBJ2-5	CAWRPGGQETQYF
TRBD2	TRBV10-3	TRBJ2-1	CAVLNAGESYNEQFF
-	TRBV27	TRBJ2-1	CASSFFVYEGARLNEQFF
-	TRBV4-1	TRBJ2-7	CASSQALDSRFYEQYF
-	TRBV27	TRBJ2-3	CASRSTDTQYF
-	TRBV11-3	TRBJ1-1	CASSLGRAGLNTEAFF
-	TRBV7-9	TRBJ2-1	CASSFKLAPYNEQFF
TRBD1	TRBV2	TRBJ1-6	CASSEGGQISF
-	TRBV7-7	TRBJ2-5	CASSSLGGETQYF
-	TRBV29-1	TRBJ2-1	CSGVSSYNEQFF
-	TRBV11-2	TRBJ2-7	CASSQNSLSYEQYF
TRBD2	TRBV5-1	TRBJ2-5	CASSLGLAGALPQETQYF
TRBD1	TRBV28	TRBJ1-2	CASSLPPGQGNYGYTF
TRBD1	TRBV10-3	TRBJ1-1	CAISPGTGEPRAEAFF
-	TRBV5-6	TRBJ1-4	CASSLFNWPDEKLFF
-	TRBV12-5	TRBJ2-1	CASGLVPEGWSVYNEQFF
TRBD2	TRBV9	TRBJ2-1	CASSPGAGDTYNEQFF
-	TRBV30	TRBJ1-4	CAWSAGLLGEKLFF
TRBD1	TRBV10-1	TRBJ2-3	CASSGGGQGAWDTQYF
-	TRBV6-1	TRBJ1-1	CASSEWGGAVDTEAFF
TRBD1	TRBV7-9	TRBJ2-3	CASSSRQGADTQYF